The rows below give T cell receptor beta chains drawn from one sample of a study of tumor-infiltrating lymphocytes in primary liver carcinoma. One entry per CDR3 protein, called by TCRdb with MiXCR from the multiplex PCR reads. Found here are 300,000 to 400,000 distinct CDR3 sequences, 60% to 80% of them singletons; the top ten hold roughly 8.6%. Sequencing input: peripheral blood. These receptors came from a man aged 35 to 55 with primary liver carcinoma and hepatitis B virus infection. Each CDR3 is given with its conserved first and last residue. A D gene is named only where the DNA matches it firmly.

D: .; V: TRBV11-1; J: TRBJ2-5; CDR3: CDSAGGSGVDQETQYF
D: TRBD2; V: TRBV6-5; J: TRBJ2-1; CDR3: CANTSPGGSGRKSSLEQFF
D: .; V: TRBV28; J: TRBJ2-2; CDR3: CASSLVAAPELFF
D: .; V: TRBV6-5; J: TRBJ2-7; CDR3: CATKADWLSSYEQYF
D: TRBD2; V: TRBV5-4; J: TRBJ2-2; CDR3: CASSLASGRNTGELFF
D: TRBD1; V: TRBV7-9; J: TRBJ1-1; CDR3: CAGSPGQGTEAFF
D: .; V: TRBV28; J: TRBJ2-6; CDR3: CASRLAGDSGANVLTF
D: .; V: TRBV28; J: TRBJ2-7; CDR3: CASRTGKSSYEQYF
D: .; V: TRBV6-5; J: TRBJ2-1; CDR3: CASSYRANFYNEQFF
D: TRBD1; V: TRBV4-1; J: TRBJ2-7; CDR3: CASSPTGDEQYF
D: TRBD1; V: TRBV11-2; J: TRBJ2-1; CDR3: CANSFLTGGEQLF
D: .; V: TRBV29-1; J: TRBJ2-3; CDR3: CSVTDRLTDTQYF
D: TRBD1; V: TRBV28; J: TRBJ2-2; CDR3: CASSGQGESGELFF
D: .; V: TRBV6-1; J: TRBJ1-2; CDR3: CASSEMGPLEGYTF
D: .; V: TRBV25-1; J: TRBJ1-4; CDR3: CASSEWGGAVREKLFF
D: .; V: TRBV12-3/TRBV12-4; J: TRBJ1-6; CDR3: CASRLSGDSPLHF
D: .; V: TRBV28; J: TRBJ2-2; CDR3: CANAGTNTGELFF
D: TRBD1; V: TRBV29-1; J: TRBJ2-7; CDR3: CSVEDGTASYEQHF
D: .; V: TRBV11-2; J: TRBJ1-1; CDR3: CASILVAAPNIEAFF
D: .; V: TRBV10-3; J: TRBJ2-1; CDR3: CAISESRGGNEQSF
D: TRBD2; V: TRBV11-1; J: TRBJ2-1; CDR3: CASSFLAGAYNEQFF
D: TRBD1; V: TRBV6-5; J: TRBJ2-2; CDR3: CASSLRGINTGELFF
D: .; V: TRBV21-1; J: TRBJ2-7; CDR3: CASSKALQVHLSYEQYF
D: .; V: TRBV11-3; J: TRBJ2-7; CDR3: CASSPVNRIGNYEQYF
D: .; V: TRBV30; J: TRBJ1-2; CDR3: CAWSRHGTDYGYTF
D: TRBD1; V: TRBV29-1; J: TRBJ2-3; CDR3: CSVWTGDTDTQYF
D: .; V: TRBV6-2/TRBV6-3; J: TRBJ2-1; CDR3: CASCYLPGDYLGDEQFF
D: .; V: TRBV29-1; J: TRBJ2-3; CDR3: CSVERTGDTQYF
D: TRBD1; V: TRBV12-3/TRBV12-4; J: TRBJ2-1; CDR3: CASREQGTGYNEQFF
D: TRBD2; V: TRBV11-2; J: TRBJ2-5; CDR3: CASSLAGGVETEYF
D: .; V: TRBV6-5; J: TRBJ2-5; CDR3: CASTSGTAPGTQYF
D: TRBD2; V: TRBV4-2; J: TRBJ2-1; CDR3: CASSQGSGTGGNNEQFF
D: TRBD1; V: TRBV5-1; J: TRBJ2-2; CDR3: CASSAGQGPTGELFF
D: .; V: TRBV11-2; J: TRBJ2-1; CDR3: CASSIGSYNEQLF
D: .; V: TRBV29-1; J: TRBJ2-1; CDR3: CSVVRGSNEQFF
D: .; V: TRBV11-2; J: TRBJ2-7; CDR3: CTSGTYEQCF
D: TRBD1; V: TRBV12-3/TRBV12-4; J: TRBJ2-7; CDR3: CASSLFTGAQYF
D: .; V: TRBV6-2/TRBV6-3; J: TRBJ2-1; CDR3: CASGRSGPSNNEQFF
D: TRBD1; V: TRBV11-3; J: TRBJ2-3; CDR3: CASSVGGTGPDTQYF
D: .; V: TRBV28; J: TRBJ1-1; CDR3: CASSPRGRGSTEAFF
D: TRBD1; V: TRBV12-3/TRBV12-4; J: TRBJ2-2; CDR3: CANSSGQGRAVGELFF
D: TRBD1; V: TRBV11-1; J: TRBJ1-6; CDR3: CASSSSASGTGFHNSPLHF
D: TRBD1; V: TRBV6-1; J: TRBJ2-1; CDR3: CASTWDRADLDNEQFF
D: TRBD1; V: TRBV12-3/TRBV12-4; J: TRBJ1-2; CDR3: CASSLTGGAGYTF
D: TRBD1; V: TRBV6-6; J: TRBJ1-3; CDR3: CASSPRQGVGNTIYF
D: .; V: TRBV11-2; J: TRBJ1-2; CDR3: CASSLAPTYGYIF
D: .; V: TRBV6-5; J: TRBJ2-1; CDR3: CASIRTRNHNEQFF